These 9 T cell receptor beta chains were all obtained from the same sample, sequenced in a study of T-cell reconstitution after alpha-beta-depleted transplantation in children. Researchers prepared the TCRbeta library using unique molecular identifiers, the study reports. Via MiXCR, TCRdb re-called the PCR reads, giving one row per CDR3 protein. The table includes 500,000 to 650,000 distinct CDR3 sequences, under 15% detected once. Material: PBMCs, mostly from graft donor cells, obtained 360 days after TCRalphabeta/CD19-depleted stem cell transplant. All receptors derive from a male patient aged 5 to 17 who had a stem cell transplant for acute myeloid leukemia, so the T cells may come from the graft donor.

This clonotype has only a few counts. The chain has TRBV28 and TRBJ2-2; D unclear. The germline V gene has CDR1 MDHEN and CDR2 SYDVKM. This CDR3 has 16 amino acids. The germline V and J ends were trimmed by 6 bases and 2 bases, with 16 bases remaining between them. CDR3 region: CASSPPRPGNTGELFF. CDR3 in DNA: TGTGCCAGCAGCCCCCCTAGACCCGGTAACACCGGGGAGCTGTTTTTT.

The CDR3 coding sequence is TGTGCCAGCATGGGAGAACAGGGGGCCACCTACAATGAGCAGTTCTTC. Encoded protein: CASMGEQGATYNEQFF. The rearrangement links TRBV6-2 or TRBV6-3 to TRBJ2-1; 9 bases agree with TRBD1. This CDR3 contains 16 residues. With V trimmed by 7 bases and J by 2 bases, 9 bases remained unmatched. Germline lookup yields CDR1 MNHEY and CDR2 SVGEGT.

This clonotype was counted between two and nine times. This sequence joins TRBV28 and TRBJ2-1; unclear D gene. The CDR3 is made up of 16 amino acids. V lost 2 bases to trimming and J lost 2 bases, with 13 bases between them. CDR1 and CDR2 from the germline V gene are MDHEN and SYDVKM. CDR3 residues: CASSLGRLSPYNEQFF. CDR3 sequence (DNA): TGTGCCAGCAGTTTAGGGCGCCTTAGTCCCTACAATGAGCAGTTCTTC.

V gene TRBV27 combines with J gene TRBJ2-5, with D possibly being TRBD1 or TRBD2 (5 bases each). Germline CDR1 and CDR2: MNHEY and SMNVEV (reference sequence). V dropped 1 base and J dropped 3 bases, with 12 bases sitting between them. There are 15 residues in the CDR3. The CDR3 here is CASSLYGLGEETQYF. DNA for the CDR3: TGTGCCAGCAGTTTATACGGTTTGGGGGAAGAGACCCAGTACTTC.

A few counts support this clonotype. CDR3 nucleotide sequence: TGCGCCAGCAGCTTTAGCCTAGCGGGAGACTCCCCGTACAATGAGCAGTTCTTC. This translates into CASSFSLAGDSPYNEQFF. This chain joins TRBV5-1 and TRBJ2-1; 10 nucleotides agree with TRBD2. This CDR3 is 18 amino acids long. Trimming took 2 bases from V and 4 from J; bases not matched to a gene: 12. CDR1 is SGHRS, CDR2 YFSETQ, per germline.

This clonotype was picked up many times. The genes are TRBV5-1 and TRBJ2-5, with D possibly matching TRBD2 (6 bases). Germline CDR1 SGHRS, CDR2 YFSETQ. This CDR3 has 12 residues. V lost 4 bases, J lost 4 bases, and 8 bases lay in between. The chain's CDR3 is CASSPEGETQYF. CDR3 nucleotides: TGCGCCAGCAGCCCGGAGGGAGAGACCCAGTACTTC.

This clonotype turned up a few times. The J gene is TRBJ2-7, the V gene TRBV20-1; TRBD2 matches at 8 bases. Germline lookup yields CDR1 DFQATT and CDR2 SNEGSKA (reference sequence). The CDR3 covers 15 residues. The CDR3 bases are TGCAGCCATTCGGGGGGACTAGGCCAGGAGAAGGAGCAGTACTTC. It specifies CSHSGGLGQEKEQYF.

This clonotype was observed a few times. The chain is built from TRBV29-1 and TRBJ2-1; 8 nucleotides align to TRBD1. Losses at the gene ends were 5 bases for V and 0 bases for J; bases not matched to a gene: 6. The CDR3 has 15 amino acids. Per germline, CDR1 SQVTM and CDR2 ANQGSEA. CDR3 in DNA: TGCAGCGTTCGACAGGGGAGTAGCTCCTACAATGAGCAGTTCTTC. This encodes CSVRQGSSSYNEQFF.

This chain connects TRBV7-9 to TRBJ2-2; 7 nucleotides agree with TRBD2. V lost 2 bases and J lost 6; bases outside the gene matches: 3. The CDR3 covers 14 residues. Germline V gene lookup returns CDR1 SEHNR and CDR2 FQNEAQ (reference sequence). As DNA, the CDR3 is TGTGCCAGCAGCTTATGGCGGGAGCCCGGGGAGCTGTTTTTT. Amino acids: CASSLWREPGELFF.